This T cell receptor (beta chain) stems from a study of blood T cells in healthy people across ages. Every sample had a minimum of 6 million PBMCs isolated. The authors ran a second PCR of roughly 6 to 12 cycles using a sample-barcoded 5' primer and a J-beta primer mix. TCRdb processed the 5' RACE reads anew with MiXCR; each CDR3 protein has one entry. The table includes roughly 700,000 distinct CDR3 sequences, roughly 50% detected once. The CDR3 is 16 amino acids. From germline, CDR1 is SGHTA and CDR2 FQGNSA. V shed 0 bases, J shed 4 bases, and the junction held 6 bases outside the gene matches. The sample taken for sequencing was blood. This chain connects TRBV7-2 to TRBJ2-3, with TRBD1 matching 8 bases. This clonotype was sampled from a woman aged 60-75 years in good health. This CDR3 reads CASSLAPGGLSDTQYF. DNA for the CDR3: TGTGCCAGCAGCTTAGCCCCAGGGGGCCTCTCAGATACGCAGTATTTT.